This is a list of T cell receptor beta chains from one sample in a study of a mutant IDH1 vaccine in newly diagnosed glioma. The antigens of these receptors remain unknown. Here immunoSEQ multiplex PCR was the method, and the copy in TCRdb shows in-frame clones only, minus some. The sample lists around 34,000 clones, roughly 76% occurring once. This sample comprised PBMCs, obtained from a glioma patient whose treatment included an IDH1 peptide vaccine. The source of these receptors is a man aged 35-49 years with glioma. CDR3s include the opening cysteine and the closing phenylalanine or tryptophan. Each record gives: V gene, clone size, D gene, J gene, CDR3 protein, CDR3 DNA. A D gene is named only where the DNA matches it firmly. Where a row states a size, it is once, few, many or the class of an expanded clone; other rows omit it.

v_gene: TRBV7-9; abundance: few; d_gene: .; j_gene: TRBJ1-4; CDR3aa: CASSSEVKLFF; CDR3nt: TGTGCCAGCAGCTCAGAAGTCAAACTGTTTTTT
v_gene: TRBV19; abundance: .; d_gene: TRBD1; j_gene: TRBJ1-1; CDR3aa: CASSIGRGTGGLTEAFF; CDR3nt: TGTGCCAGTAGTATTGGCAGAGGGACAGGGGGTCTAACTGAAGCTTTCTTT
v_gene: TRBV30; abundance: .; d_gene: .; j_gene: TRBJ2-5; CDR3aa: CAFGGGGGETQYF; CDR3nt: TGTGCATTTGGAGGGGGCGGGGGCGAGACCCAGTACTTC
v_gene: TRBV7-2; abundance: .; d_gene: TRBD1; j_gene: TRBJ1-3; CDR3aa: CASSKEPGQSSGNTIYF; CDR3nt: TGTGCCAGCAGCAAAGAGCCGGGACAGAGCTCTGGAAACACCATATATTTT
v_gene: TRBV30; abundance: .; d_gene: .; j_gene: TRBJ2-7; CDR3aa: CAWSGGTGPYEQYF; CDR3nt: TGTGCCTGGAGTGGAGGGACCGGGCCCTACGAGCAGTACTTC
v_gene: TRBV9; abundance: .; d_gene: TRBD2; j_gene: TRBJ2-7; CDR3aa: CASSVGNPSGINEQYF; CDR3nt: TGTGCCAGCAGCGTAGGAAACCCTAGCGGGATCAACGAGCAGTACTTC
v_gene: TRBV19; abundance: .; d_gene: .; j_gene: TRBJ1-5; CDR3aa: CASSILDRLNQPQHF; CDR3nt: TGTGCCAGTAGTATTCTTGACAGGCTAAATCAGCCCCAGCATTTT
v_gene: TRBV10-1; abundance: .; d_gene: TRBD2; j_gene: TRBJ2-7; CDR3aa: CASSASVRGSSGAYEQYF; CDR3nt: TGCGCCAGCAGTGCTTCAGTCAGAGGTTCTAGCGGGGCCTACGAGCAGTACTTC
v_gene: TRBV6-5; abundance: once; d_gene: .; j_gene: TRBJ2-2; CDR3aa: CASKTGSPPELFF; CDR3nt: TGTGCCAGCAAGACAGGTTCACCGCCGGAGCTGTTTTTT
v_gene: TRBV7-2; abundance: .; d_gene: TRBD1; j_gene: TRBJ2-5; CDR3aa: CASSLNTGGEETQYF; CDR3nt: TGTGCCAGCAGCTTAAACACAGGGGGCGAGGAGACCCAGTACTTC
v_gene: TRBV2; abundance: .; d_gene: TRBD2; j_gene: TRBJ2-3; CDR3aa: CASSEGLTSGGADTQYF; CDR3nt: TGTGCCAGCAGTGAGGGCCTCACTAGCGGGGGCGCAGATACGCAGTATTTT
v_gene: TRBV2; abundance: .; d_gene: .; j_gene: TRBJ2-6; CDR3aa: CASSATVVLASSGANVLTF; CDR3nt: TGTGCCAGCAGCGCGACCGTAGTCTTGGCGTCCTCTGGGGCCAACGTCCTGACTTTC
v_gene: TRBV7-8; abundance: .; d_gene: .; j_gene: TRBJ2-3; CDR3aa: CASSLARARTDTQYF; CDR3nt: TGTGCCAGCAGCTTAGCTAGGGCCCGCACAGATACGCAGTATTTT
v_gene: TRBV6-6; abundance: once; d_gene: .; j_gene: TRBJ1-2; CDR3aa: CASTMGVYGYTF; CDR3nt: TGTGCCAGCACCATGGGCGTCTATGGCTACACCTTC
v_gene: TRBV5-4; abundance: .; d_gene: .; j_gene: TRBJ2-1; CDR3aa: CASSWGLANSYNEQFF; CDR3nt: TGTGCCAGCAGCTGGGGGTTGGCTAATTCCTACAATGAGCAGTTCTTC
v_gene: TRBV5-4; abundance: .; d_gene: .; j_gene: TRBJ1-1; CDR3aa: CASSLEQANTEAFF; CDR3nt: TGTGCCAGCAGCTTGGAACAAGCGAACACTGAAGCTTTCTTT
v_gene: TRBV5-8; abundance: .; d_gene: TRBD2; j_gene: TRBJ2-3; CDR3aa: CASSSRLAGGRTDTQYF; CDR3nt: TGTGCCAGCAGCTCTAGACTAGCGGGGGGACGCACAGATACGCAGTATTTT
v_gene: TRBV6-5; abundance: .; d_gene: TRBD2; j_gene: TRBJ2-7; CDR3aa: CASSLAGGGNEQYF; CDR3nt: TGTGCCAGCAGTCTAGCGGGAGGAGGCAACGAGCAGTACTTC